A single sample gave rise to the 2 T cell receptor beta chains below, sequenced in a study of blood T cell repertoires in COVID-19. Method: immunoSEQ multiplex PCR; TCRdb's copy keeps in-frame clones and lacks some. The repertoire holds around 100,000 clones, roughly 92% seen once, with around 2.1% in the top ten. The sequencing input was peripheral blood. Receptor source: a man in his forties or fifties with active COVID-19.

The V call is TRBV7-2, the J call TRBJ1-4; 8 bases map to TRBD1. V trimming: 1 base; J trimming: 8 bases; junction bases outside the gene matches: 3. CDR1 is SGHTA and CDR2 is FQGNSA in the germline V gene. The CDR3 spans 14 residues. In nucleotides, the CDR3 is TGTGCCAGCAGCTTAGTGGGACAGGCGGAAAAACTGTTTTTT. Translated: CASSLVGQAEKLFF.

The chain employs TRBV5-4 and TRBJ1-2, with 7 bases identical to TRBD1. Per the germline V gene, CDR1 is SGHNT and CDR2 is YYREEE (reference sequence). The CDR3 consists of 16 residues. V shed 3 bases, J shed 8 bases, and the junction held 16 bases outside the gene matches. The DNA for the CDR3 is TGTGCCAGCAGCTCAATCTCTTTAGGGGGCCTAGGAGGCTACACCTTC. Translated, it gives CASSSISLGGLGGYTF.